This T cell receptor (beta chain) was recorded in a study of cytomegalovirus exposure and HLA in healthy donors. Whole-study findings and limits: A later analysis found common viral pathogens apparently linked to several of the most significant clusters. By HLA locus, TCR association rates varied in a later analysis, with DRB1 showing the most and HLA-C the fewest. Most TCR sequences proved rare, with some public TCRs found in many donors.

Germline trimming cut 1 base from V and 4 bases from J; bases unmatched to any gene: 5. This CDR3 is built from 15 residues. Germline V gene lookup returns CDR1 MNHNS and CDR2 SASEGT. Healthy bone marrow donors supplied every sample. The primer mix had 60 Vbeta and 13 Jbeta primers. The repertoire was sequenced with immunoSEQ multiplex PCR; TCRdb's copy has only in-frame clones and lacks some. The repertoire consists of 220,000 or so clones, with approximately 68% occurring once and the leading ten covering about 1.9%. With respect to this clone: As yet, its antigen is unknown.

Source material: PBMCs. The source of this sequence is a woman in her twenties or thirties in good health and CMV-seronegative. The gene calls are TRBV6-1 and TRBJ1-2; TRBD1 matches 8 bases. CDR3 region: CASSEEEDRAYGYTF. For the CDR3, the DNA is TGTGCCAGCAGTGAAGAAGAGGACAGGGCCTATGGCTACACCTTC.